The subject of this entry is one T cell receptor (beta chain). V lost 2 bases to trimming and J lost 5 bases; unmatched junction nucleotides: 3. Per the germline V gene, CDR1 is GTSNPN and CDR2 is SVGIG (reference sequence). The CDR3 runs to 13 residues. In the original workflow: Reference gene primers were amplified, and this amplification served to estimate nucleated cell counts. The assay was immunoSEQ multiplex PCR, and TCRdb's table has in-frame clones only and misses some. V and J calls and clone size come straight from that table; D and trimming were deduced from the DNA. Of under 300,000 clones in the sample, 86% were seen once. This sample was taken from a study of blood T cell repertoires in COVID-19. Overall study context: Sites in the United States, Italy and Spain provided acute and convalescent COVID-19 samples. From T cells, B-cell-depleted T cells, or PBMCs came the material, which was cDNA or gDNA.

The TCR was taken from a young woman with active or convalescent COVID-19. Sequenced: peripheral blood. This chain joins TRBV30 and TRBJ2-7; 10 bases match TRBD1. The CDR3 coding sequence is TGTGCCTGGAGTCGACAGGGGGCGGACGAGCAGTACTTC. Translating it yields CAWSRQGADEQYF.